What follows are 20 T cell receptor beta chains derived from one specimen sequenced in a study of T cells in Graves' hyperthyroidism and ophthalmopathy. Amplification of TCR beta CDR3 regions was performed using RNA transcripts as template. HTBI primers drove first-round RT-PCR of the TCR CDR3. A single record per CDR3 protein comes from TCRdb applying MiXCR to the multiplex PCR reads. Of hundreds of thousands of distinct CDR3 sequences listed, approximately 23% are singletons. Source material: blood. The origin of the receptors is a man younger than 45 with Graves' ophthalmopathy.

This clonotype has a handful of counts. V gene TRBV27 combines with J gene TRBJ2-7; D possibly matches TRBD1 or TRBD2 (5 bases each). V was cut by 7 bases and J by 1 base, with 17 bases left in between. The CDR3 is 15 residues long. CDR1 and CDR2 from the germline V gene are MNHEY and SMNVEV (reference sequence). CDR3 DNA sequence: TGTGCCAGCAAAAGACAGAATGGGGGATCCTACGAGCAGTACTTC. It encodes CASKRQNGGSYEQYF.

This clonotype came up a few times. This sequence joins TRBV7-6 and TRBJ2-1; 9 nucleotides align to TRBD1. J was trimmed by 6 bases and V by 1 base; bases with no gene match: 4. The CDR3 loop spans 15 amino acids. In germline, CDR1 is SGHVS, CDR2 FNYEAQ. The CDR3 nucleotides are TGTGCCAGCAGCTTAGGTCGGACAGGGGCCAATGAGCAGTTCTTC. It yields the protein CASSLGRTGANEQFF. Full variable domain (outside the CDR3, taken from reference TRBV7-6 and TRBJ2-1): GAGVSQSPRYKVTKRGQDVALRCDPISGHVSLYWYRQALGQGPEFLTYFNYEAQQDKSGLPNDRFSAERPEGSISTLTIQRTEQRDSAMYRCASSLGRTGANEQFFGPGTRLTVL.

The table lists this clonotype with a few counts. The chain recombines TRBV6-1 with TRBJ2-7; 11 bases are shared with TRBD2. Germline-derived CDR1 and CDR2 are MNHNS and SASEGT. V was pared by 8 bases and J by 3 bases, with 6 bases of the junction left unmatched. This CDR3 has 14 amino acids. The CDR3 spells CASQRLAGNYEQYF. The CDR3 DNA reads TGTGCCAGCCAGAGACTAGCGGGAAACTACGAGCAGTACTTC.

The chain recombines TRBV6-1 with TRBJ1-1; D gene ambiguous. The CDR3 is 13 residues long. V lost 7 bases and J lost 0, with 9 bases in between. Germline CDR1 reads MNHNS; CDR2 reads SASEGT. In DNA form, the CDR3 reads TGTGCCAGCACCCAGAACATGAACACTGAAGCTTTCTTT. This translates into CASTQNMNTEAFF.

This clonotype was detected only a few times. This chain connects TRBV2 to TRBJ1-2; D uncertain. From germline, CDR1 is SNHLY and CDR2 FYNNEI. This CDR3 is built from 15 residues. Trimming pared 2 bases from V and 4 bases from J, leaving 14 bases between. The CDR3 spells CASSESDNTLYGYTF. The CDR3 DNA sequence: TGTGCCAGCAGTGAATCGGATAATACCCTCTATGGCTACACCTTC.

This clonotype was observed a handful of times. This chain connects TRBV18 to TRBJ2-2; 8 bases align to TRBD2. The germline V gene has CDR1 KGHSH and CDR2 LQKENI. This CDR3 contains 15 residues. The trim removed 3 bases at V and 2 bases at J, leaving 2 bases unmatched. The CDR3 bases are TGTGCCAGCTCACCGATAGCGGGAAACACCGGGGAGCTGTTTTTT. This encodes CASSPIAGNTGELFF.

Only a few counts were recorded for this clonotype. The genes are TRBV18 and TRBJ1-1, with a weak D call TRBD1 (5 bases). Germline V CDR1 and CDR2: KGHSH, LQKENI. Between the trimmed V and J ends, which lost 1 base and 0 bases, there was a span of 9 bases. CDR3 length equals 15 residues. Written as DNA, the CDR3 is TGTGCCAGCTCACCACAGGGACGGTTGAACACTGAAGCTTTCTTT. As protein: CASSPQGRLNTEAFF.

This chain links TRBV24-1 with TRBJ2-5, with 8 bases identical to TRBD2. From germline, CDR1 is KGHDR and CDR2 SFDVKD. The CDR3 has 16 residues. V lost 5 bases and J lost 0; bases outside the gene matches: 7. The CDR3 protein is CATSGTSRKYQETQYF. The CDR3 region has the DNA TGTGCCACCAGTGGGACTAGCAGAAAGTACCAAGAGACCCAGTACTTC.

In its sample, this clonotype was seen many times. CDR3 nucleotide sequence: TGTGCCAGCAGCTTAAGCGGTGGGAAAGAGACCCAGTACTTC. This codes for CASSLSGGKETQYF. This chain connects TRBV13 to TRBJ2-5; perhaps TRBD2 as D (5 bases). V lost 2 bases and J 3 bases, leaving 10 bases between the germline ends. The CDR3 loop spans 14 amino acids. Germline V CDR1 and CDR2: PRHDT, FYEKMQ (reference sequence).

The sample holds a few counts of this clonotype. The rearrangement links TRBV5-8 to TRBJ2-3; D remains unclear. The germline CDR1 and CDR2 sequences are SGHTS and YDEGEE. With 1 base removed from V and 2 bases from J, the gap between germline ends came to 14 bases. The length of the CDR3 is 16 residues. The CDR3: CASSLRRNTFTDTQYF. The CDR3 DNA follows: TGTGCCAGCAGCTTGCGACGGAACACTTTCACAGATACGCAGTATTTT.

This clonotype has more than one count but fewer than ten. The V call is TRBV4-2, the J call TRBJ2-5, with TRBD2 matching 10 bases. This CDR3 spans 15 amino acids. V lost 1 base to trimming and J lost 5 bases; unmatched junction nucleotides: 4. The germline V gene has CDR1 LGHNA and CDR2 YNFKEQ. CDR3 loop: CASSQGASGSETQYF. The CDR3 coding sequence is TGTGCCAGCAGCCAAGGGGCTAGCGGGAGCGAGACCCAGTACTTC.

This chain connects TRBV7-9 to TRBJ2-2, with no clear D. The germline V gene encodes CDR1 SEHNR and CDR2 FQNEAQ (reference sequence). Trimming stripped 3 bases from V and 1 base from J, with 15 bases between. The CDR3 contains 17 residues. The CDR3 sequence: CASSFPLGSLNTGELFF. As DNA, the CDR3 is TGTGCCAGCAGCTTCCCCCTTGGTAGCTTGAACACCGGGGAGCTGTTTTTT. Combining the CDR3 with reference TRBV7-9 and TRBJ2-2 gives the whole variable domain DTGVSQNPRHKITKRGQNVTFRCDPISEHNRLYWYRQTLGQGPEFLTYFQNEAQLEKSRLLSDRFSAERPKGSFSTLEIQRTEQGDSAMYLCASSFPLGSLNTGELFFGEGSRLTVL.

Many counts were recorded for this clonotype. The chain links TRBV11-3 to TRBJ2-7; D is perhaps TRBD2 (6 bases). The CDR3 runs 14 residues. Germline V gene sequence: CDR1 SGHNT, CDR2 YENEEA. Trimming removed 5 bases at V and 4 bases at J, with 15 bases between. In DNA, the CDR3 is TGTGCCAGCAGCCCCGGGGCAGGGACTTACGAGCAGTACTTC. Translated: CASSPGAGTYEQYF.

This clonotype came up a few times. This chain uses TRBV7-9 with TRBJ1-1; D is unclear. V lost 5 bases and J 3 bases, leaving 7 bases between the germline ends. The V gene's germline CDR1 is SEHNR and CDR2 FQNEAQ (reference sequence). The CDR3 has 12 residues. CDR3 sequence reads: CASSADDTEAFF. The CDR3 region has the DNA TGTGCCAGCAGCGCAGATGACACTGAAGCTTTCTTT.

The V call is TRBV6-5, the J call TRBJ1-1; no clear D gene. There are 14 residues in the CDR3. The germline V gene encodes CDR1 MNHEY and CDR2 SVGAGI. The ends were cut back, 4 bases at V and 7 bases at J, with 16 bases in the middle. CDR3 sequence reads: CASSSHQDTSEAFF. The CDR3 DNA is TGTGCCAGCAGTTCCCATCAGGATACTAGTGAAGCTTTCTTT.

This chain uses TRBV30 with TRBJ2-5; 7 bases match TRBD2. V lost 0 bases to trimming and J lost 4 bases; unmatched junction nucleotides: 2. The CDR3 runs to 13 residues. Germline V CDR1 and CDR2: GTSNPN, SVGIG (reference sequence). The CDR3 nucleotides are TGTGCCTGGAGTGTGGGAGGGGTAGAGACCCAGTACTTC. Its translation: CAWSVGGVETQYF.

Only a few counts were recorded for this clonotype. In DNA form, the CDR3 reads TGTGCCAGCAGTTATTCCGGGCGGGGGAGCAATCAGCCCCAGCATTTT. It translates to CASSYSGRGSNQPQHF. J is TRBJ1-5 and V is TRBV6-9; weak D call: TRBD1 (5 bases). This CDR3 comprises 16 residues. The germline gives CDR1 MNHGY, CDR2 SVAAGI. The germline V and J ends were trimmed by 0 bases and 1 base, with 10 bases remaining between them.

For this clonotype: This may be a read error: a much more frequent sequence differs by one nucleotide. The chain carries TRBV2 and TRBJ1-2; 7 bases fit TRBD1. This CDR3 comprises 14 residues. Germline CDR1 SNHLY, CDR2 FYNNEI. CDR3 in DNA: TGTGTCAGCACCGAAGGGAGGGGGCAAGCTGGCTACACCTTC. Protein product: CVSTEGRGQAGYTF.

This clonotype came up a few times. The chain employs TRBV12-3 or TRBV12-4 and TRBJ2-1; TRBD1 matches 10 bases. This CDR3 comprises 14 residues. V trimming: 8 bases; J trimming: 5 bases; junction bases outside the gene matches: 6. CDR3 sequence reads: CASLRTGGNNEQFF. The CDR3 DNA sequence: TGTGCCAGCCTTCGGACAGGGGGTAACAATGAGCAGTTCTTC.

This chain uses TRBV3-1 with TRBJ1-4; D not certain. Germline V lookup: CDR1 LGHDT, CDR2 YNNKEL (reference sequence). This CDR3 has 14 residues. V lost 1 base and J lost 7, with 10 bases in between. CDR3 in amino acids: CASSQGVSVEKLFF. In DNA form, the CDR3 reads TGTGCCAGCAGCCAAGGAGTTTCGGTTGAAAAACTGTTTTTT.